This is a list of T cell receptor beta chains from one sample in a study of shared clonotypes between healthy human individuals. The repertoire was sequenced with immunoSEQ multiplex PCR; TCRdb's copy has only in-frame clones and lacks some. Altogether about 2 million clones are present, about 95% being singletons, with the ten largest covering about 0.13%. Sequences were obtained from naive CD4+ T cells sorted from blood. These TCRs come from a man between 18 and 35 years old in good health. Each CDR3 is given with its conserved first and last residue. D genes are given only for firm matches. Not every row has a clone size; where given, it reads once, few, many or a size class.

>-|TRBV19|-|TRBJ1-2
CASSTTPGAPSRGYTF
TGTGCCAGTAGTACCACCCCGGGAGCTCCATCCCGTGGCTACACCTTC
>-|TRBV4-2|TRBD1|TRBJ1-5
CASSPAGGEGNQPQHF
TGTGCCAGCAGCCCGGCAGGGGGCGAAGGCAATCAGCCCCAGCATTTT
>-|TRBV7-2|-|TRBJ2-7
CASTITGTGSYEQYF
TGTGCCAGCACCATAACCGGGACGGGCTCCTACGAGCAGTACTTC
>-|TRBV5-1|-|TRBJ1-1
CASSSKLNTEAFF
TGCGCCAGCAGTTCAAAGCTGAACACTGAAGCTTTCTTT
>-|TRBV7-2|-|TRBJ2-5
CASSRPVGGWGTQYF
TGTGCCAGCAGCCGCCCGGTGGGGGGCTGGGGGACCCAGTACTTC
>-|TRBV28|-|TRBJ2-7
CASSLGGTSYEQYF
TGTGCCAGCAGTTTAGGGGGAACATCCTACGAGCAGTACTTC
>-|TRBV6-5|-|TRBJ1-1
CASSYSVRVRQAFF
TGTGCCAGCAGTTACTCGGTCAGGGTCCGTCAAGCTTTCTTT
>-|TRBV18|TRBD2|TRBJ2-1
CASSPALAGGNNEQFF
TGTGCCAGCTCACCCGCTCTGGCGGGGGGGAACAATGAGCAGTTCTTC
>-|TRBV7-6|-|TRBJ1-5
CASSWDSNQPQHF
TGTGCCAGCAGCTGGGACAGCAATCAGCCCCAGCATTTT
>-|TRBV9|-|TRBJ2-7
CASSIGTYAYEQYF
TGTGCCAGCAGCATCGGGACTTACGCCTACGAGCAGTACTTC
>once|TRBV11-2|-|TRBJ2-7
CASSLAFYGKVSYEQYF
TGTGCCAGCAGCTTAGCGTTCTATGGGAAAGTATCCTACGAGCAGTACTTC
>few|TRBV5-4|-|TRBJ2-3
CASSLTQATDTQYF
TGTGCCAGCAGCTTAACCCAGGCCACAGATACGCAGTATTTT
>-|TRBV10-3|-|TRBJ2-2
CAIRGDGTNTGELFF
TGTGCCATCAGGGGTGATGGGACGAACACCGGGGAGCTGTTTTTT
>-|TRBV7-2|-|TRBJ2-7
CASSLAVRGNYEQYF
TGTGCCAGCAGCTTAGCTGTCAGGGGAAACTACGAGCAGTACTTC
>-|TRBV15|TRBD1|TRBJ1-2
CATSRDRVGGAGGYTF
TGTGCCACCAGCAGAGATAGGGTAGGGGGCGCCGGTGGCTACACCTTC
>-|TRBV6-1|-|TRBJ2-7
CASSGAGTSYEQYF
TGTGCCAGCAGTGGGGCCGGGACTTCCTACGAGCAGTACTTC
>-|TRBV5-1|-|TRBJ2-6
CASIVGYSGANVLTF
TGCGCCAGCATAGTAGGTTACTCTGGGGCCAACGTCCTGACTTTC
>-|TRBV10-3|-|TRBJ1-3
CAISEDRTDTIYF
TGTGCCATCAGTGAGGACAGAACGGACACCATATATTTT
>-|TRBV4-1|-|TRBJ1-6
CASSQEAGSSYNSPLHF
TGCGCCAGCAGCCAAGAAGCCGGGAGCTCCTATAATTCACCCCTCCACTTT
>once|TRBV2|-|TRBJ2-3
CASSEEATSTDTQYF
TGTGCCAGCAGTGAAGAAGCGACTAGCACAGATACGCAGTATTTT
>once|TRBV15|-|TRBJ1-1
CATSTRDWGSTEAFF
TGTGCCACCAGCACTCGTGATTGGGGGTCCACTGAAGCTTTCTTT
>once|TRBV2|TRBD1|TRBJ1-5
CASSRDRDDQPQHF
TGTGCCAGCTCCCGGGACAGGGATGATCAGCCCCAGCATTTT
>-|TRBV10-1|TRBD2|TRBJ2-3
CASSLAGSTDTQYF
TGCGCCAGCAGCCTAGCGGGAAGCACAGATACGCAGTATTTT
>-|TRBV19|-|TRBJ2-7
CASSPTGPPYEQYF
TGTGCCAGTAGTCCCACAGGGCCTCCCTACGAGCAGTACTTC
>-|TRBV28|-|TRBJ1-5
CASMFPGPGNQPQHF
TGTGCCAGCATGTTTCCGGGTCCGGGGAATCAGCCCCAGCATTTT
>-|TRBV29-1|-|TRBJ1-1
CSVDKGGSGTEAFF
TGCAGCGTTGACAAGGGGGGGTCCGGCACTGAAGCTTTCTTT
>-|TRBV11-2|-|TRBJ2-2
CASRFSPANTGELFF
TGTGCCAGCCGGTTTTCCCCTGCGAACACCGGGGAGCTGTTTTTT
>-|TRBV6-1|-|TRBJ1-3
CASSAIQAYSGNTIYF
TGTGCCAGCAGTGCTATACAGGCCTACTCTGGAAACACCATATATTTT
>-|TRBV9|-|TRBJ2-7
CASSTRWGASYEQYF
TGTGCCAGCAGCACCCGATGGGGGGCGAGCTACGAGCAGTACTTC
>-|TRBV6-1|TRBD2|TRBJ2-7
CASREPGTSGRGEQYF
TGTGCCAGCAGAGAACCCGGGACTAGCGGGAGAGGCGAGCAGTACTTC
>-|TRBV6-5|-|TRBJ1-2
CASSSVGGLYGYTF
TGTGCCAGCAGTTCAGTGGGGGGGCTCTATGGCTACACCTTC
>once|TRBV19|TRBD1|TRBJ1-1
CASTWTGKNTEAFF
TGTGCCAGTACCTGGACAGGGAAGAACACTGAAGCTTTCTTT
>-|TRBV30|-|TRBJ1-1
CAWSRQGNTEAFF
TGTGCCTGGAGTAGGCAGGGGAACACTGAAGCTTTCTTT
>many|TRBV4-1|-|TRBJ2-6
CASSHERAGAPGANVLTF
TGCGCCAGCAGCCATGAACGGGCAGGGGCACCTGGGGCCAACGTCCTGACTTTC
>-|TRBV28|-|TRBJ1-5
CAIRSGGGGQPQHF
TGTGCCATCCGGTCCGGGGGCGGGGGTCAGCCCCAGCATTTT
>-|TRBV5-6|TRBD1|TRBJ1-6
CASSLGKGAYNSPLHF
TGTGCCAGCAGCTTGGGGAAGGGGGCGTATAATTCACCCCTCCACTTT
>-|TRBV10-3|TRBD1|TRBJ2-7
CAISESSAGTGSYEQYF
TGTGCCATCAGTGAGTCTTCTGCCGGGACAGGCTCCTACGAGCAGTACTTC
>-|TRBV10-3|-|TRBJ2-1
CAISESTGGNEQFF
TGTGCCATCAGTGAGTCGACTGGGGGGAATGAGCAGTTCTTC
>-|TRBV7-2|TRBD2|TRBJ2-3
CASSGGTSADTQYF
TGTGCCAGCAGCGGTGGGACTAGTGCAGATACGCAGTATTTT
>-|TRBV28|-|TRBJ1-1
CASSFQGLDSAEAFF
TGTGCCAGCAGTTTCCAGGGGCTCGATTCTGCTGAAGCTTTCTTT
>-|TRBV5-1|-|TRBJ1-4
CASSLWGSTNEKLFF
TGCGCCAGCAGCTTATGGGGATCAACTAATGAAAAACTGTTTTTT
>-|TRBV6-1|-|TRBJ2-1
CASSRGDNEQFF
TGTGCCAGCAGCAGGGGGGACAATGAGCAGTTCTTC
>-|TRBV7-2|-|TRBJ1-4
CASSLRGGFNEKLFF
TGTGCCAGCAGCTTAAGGGGCGGCTTTAATGAAAAACTGTTTTTT
>-|TRBV10-3|TRBD1|TRBJ1-2
CAISEGTELNYGYTF
TGTGCCATCAGTGAGGGGACAGAGCTAAACTATGGCTACACCTTC
>-|TRBV6-1|-|TRBJ1-5
CASKEGTSGQPQHF
TGTGCCAGCAAAGAAGGTACCTCGGGTCAGCCCCAGCATTTT
>-|TRBV7-2|-|TRBJ1-6
CASRGGGVSYNSPLHF
TGTGCCAGCAGGGGGGGAGGGGTCTCCTATAATTCACCCCTCCACTTT
>-|TRBV5-5|-|TRBJ1-5
CASSVQGLLSNQPQHF
TGTGCCAGCAGCGTACAGGGCCTGCTTAGCAATCAGCCCCAGCATTTT
>-|TRBV30|-|TRBJ1-2
CAWTGPINYGYTF
TGTGCCTGGACGGGACCGATAAACTATGGCTACACCTTC
>-|TRBV19|-|TRBJ1-1
CASRDSVPSTEAFF
TGTGCCAGCAGGGATTCCGTACCCTCCACTGAAGCTTTCTTT
>-|TRBV19|-|TRBJ2-7
CASSPQEGPYEQYF
TGTGCCAGTAGTCCCCAGGAGGGCCCCTACGAGCAGTACTTC
>-|TRBV7-9|TRBD2|TRBJ2-7
CASSSQTSGQYF
TGTGCCAGCAGCTCCCAAACTAGCGGGCAGTACTTC
>once|TRBV30|-|TRBJ1-1
CAWSVLQSYTEAFF
TGTGCCTGGAGTGTACTCCAGTCTTACACTGAAGCTTTCTTT